This T cell receptor (beta chain) was retrieved from a study of blood T cell repertoires in COVID-19. Whole-study context: The United States, Italy and Spain were the sources of the acute and convalescent COVID-19 samples. In each case, the material was cDNA or gDNA derived from T cells, B-cell-depleted T cells, or PBMCs.

How the authors handled the data: Amplification of reference gene primers provided the estimated nucleated cell counts. This table comes from immunoSEQ multiplex PCR, and its TCRdb copy is limited to in-frame clones, with some not included. The V and J calls and clone size come from that table; D and trimming were worked out from the DNA. The sample comprises about 320,000 clones, about 82% of which are singletons, and just over 7% rests with the top ten. The CDR3 is made up of 14 amino acids. Germline V gene lookup returns CDR1 LGHDT and CDR2 YNNKEL (reference sequence). With 1 base removed from V and 5 bases from J, the gap between germline ends came to 11 bases.

The clonotype originates from a human donor in a cohort sampled during active COVID-19. The chain joins TRBV3-1 (or the pseudogene TRBV3-2) to TRBJ1-2; D unclear. The sequencing sample was made of peripheral blood. The CDR3 coding sequence is TGTGCCAGCAGCCAAGTGAAAAGCCGGTATGGCTACACCTTC. Amino acids: CASSQVKSRYGYTF.